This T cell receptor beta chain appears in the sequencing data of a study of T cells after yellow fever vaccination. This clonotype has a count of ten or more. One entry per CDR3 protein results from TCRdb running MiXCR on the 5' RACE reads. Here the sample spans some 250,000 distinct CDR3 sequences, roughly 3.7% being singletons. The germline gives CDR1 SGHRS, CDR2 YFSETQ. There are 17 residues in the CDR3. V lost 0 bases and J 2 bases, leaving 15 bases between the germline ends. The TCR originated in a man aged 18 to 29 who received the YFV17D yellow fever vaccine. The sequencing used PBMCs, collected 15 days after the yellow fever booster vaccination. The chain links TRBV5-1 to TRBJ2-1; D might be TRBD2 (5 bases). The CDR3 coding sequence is TGCGCCAGCAGCTTGGCCGGGGTAGCAAGCGCCTACAATGAGCAGTTCTTC. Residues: CASSLAGVASAYNEQFF.